These 17 T cell receptor beta chains share one sample of origin, sequenced in a study of cytomegalovirus exposure and HLA in healthy donors. The PCR made use of 60 Vbeta and 13 Jbeta primers. The protocol was immunoSEQ multiplex PCR, while the TCRdb copy is restricted to in-frame clones and leaves out a portion. The sample consists of about 140,000 clones, roughly 80% of them appearing once. The specimen sequenced was PBMCs. Every receptor here comes from a man aged 35-49 years in good health and CMV-seronegative.

The chain recombines TRBV11-3 with TRBJ1-6, with D unresolved. CDR1 and CDR2 (germline): SGHNT, YENEEA. The CDR3 loop spans 17 amino acids. Between the trimmed V and J ends, which lost 6 bases and 0 bases, there was a span of 15 bases. CDR3 coding DNA: TGTGCCAGCAGGATTACGGGTCCGAGCTCCTATAATTCACCCCTCCACTTT. Translating it yields CASRITGPSSYNSPLHF.

The J gene is TRBJ1-2, the V gene TRBV5-1; 12 nucleotides align to TRBD1. J lost 7 bases, V lost 0 bases, and 4 bases had no gene match. The CDR3 sequence is 15 residues long. Germline V lookup: CDR1 SGHRS, CDR2 YFSETQ. CDR3 nucleotide sequence: TGCGCCAGCAGCTTGGGGGGACAGGGGGCCGGTGGCTACACCTTC. This sequence encodes CASSLGGQGAGGYTF.

This chain uses TRBV5-4 with TRBJ1-3, with D unclear. The CDR3 consists of 17 residues. Trimming removed 2 bases from V and 0 bases from J, with 15 bases in between. CDR1 is SGHNT, CDR2 YYREEE, per germline (reference sequence). CDR3 sequence: CASSLGPGRDSGNTIYF. The CDR3 DNA reads as TGTGCCAGCAGCTTAGGTCCCGGGAGGGACTCTGGAAACACCATATATTTT.

This chain links TRBV27 with TRBJ1-6, with TRBD1 matching over 7 bases. V lost 7 bases, J lost 6 bases, and 9 bases stayed unmatched. Germline-derived CDR1 and CDR2 are MNHEY and SMNVEV (reference sequence). This CDR3 is built from 15 residues. The CDR3 DNA sequence: TGTGCCAGCAAGATCGACAGGGCGACTAATTCACCCCTCCACTTT. It yields the protein CASKIDRATNSPLHF.

V is TRBV28 and J is TRBJ1-5; the D is unclear. Germline values: CDR1 MDHEN, CDR2 SYDVKM. Trimming cost V 7 bases and J 4 bases, with 20 bases left between them. This CDR3 contains 16 residues. CDR3 nucleotide sequence: TGTGCCAGCACCCCTCTCAGCGACGAGTTAAATCAGCCCCAGCATTTT. It codes for CASTPLSDELNQPQHF.

CDR3 DNA sequence: TGTGCCAGCAGCTTGAACGGCCAAGAGACCCAGTACTTC. Amino acids: CASSLNGQETQYF. The chain links TRBV5-5 to TRBJ2-5; D not resolved. V was clipped by 1 base and J by 1 base, with 5 bases between them. Germline CDR1 and CDR2: SGHKS and YYEKEE (reference sequence). The CDR3 sequence is 13 residues long.

This chain links TRBV28 with TRBJ2-7; D is undetermined. The germline V and J ends were trimmed by 4 bases and 1 base, with 11 bases remaining between them. CDR1 is MDHEN, CDR2 SYDVKM, per germline. The CDR3 has 14 amino acids. The CDR3 coding sequence is TGTGCCAGCAGTTCACCCGACGGGTCCTACGAGCAGTACTTC. Amino acids: CASSSPDGSYEQYF.

The rearrangement links TRBV5-1 to TRBJ2-3; D is unresolved. Trimming took 3 bases from V and 6 from J, leaving 14 bases between them. CDR1 and CDR2 (germline): SGHRS, YFSETQ. The CDR3 spans 14 residues. CDR3 amino acids: CASSSAASVDTQYF. The CDR3 nucleotides read TGCGCCAGCAGCTCCGCTGCTAGTGTGGATACGCAGTATTTT. The full variable domain, completed using reference TRBV5-1 and TRBJ2-3, is KAGVTQTPRYLIKTRGQQVTLSCSPISGHRSVSWYQQTPGQGLQFLFEYFSETQRNKGNFPGRFSGRQFSNSRSEMNVSTLELGDSALYLCASSSAASVDTQYFGPGTRLTVL.

The gene calls are TRBV27 and TRBJ1-3, with TRBD1 identical over 7 bases. The CDR3 length is 15 residues. Trimming cost V 5 bases and J 1 base; bases outside gene matches: 5. Germline CDR1 reads MNHEY; CDR2 reads SMNVEV (reference sequence). The DNA for the CDR3 is TGTGCCAGCAGTCCGGGACAGAGGTCTGGAAACACCATATATTTT. Its protein is CASSPGQRSGNTIYF.

The CDR3 loop is CASSPILSSDTQYF. The DNA for the CDR3 is TGTGCCAGCAGTCCCATCCTAAGCTCAGATACGCAGTATTTT. The V call is TRBV2, the J call TRBJ2-3, with no clear D. CDR1 SNHLY and CDR2 FYNNEI come from the germline V gene. Trimming shortened V by 5 bases and J by 4 bases, and 13 bases separated the two germline ends. The CDR3 consists of 14 residues.

The CDR3 region has the DNA TGTGCCAGCAGTGACAGCGGGGGCACAGATACGCAGTATTTT. Protein: CASSDSGGTDTQYF. V usage is TRBV6-5 and J usage is TRBJ2-3; 7 bases match TRBD2. The V gene's germline CDR1 is MNHEY and CDR2 SVGAGI. J gave up 1 base and V 5 bases, and 3 bases lay outside the gene matches. The CDR3 sequence is 14 residues long.

The V gene is TRBV2, the J gene TRBJ1-4; D may be TRBD1 (5 bases). The CDR3 consists of 13 residues. V dropped 8 bases and J dropped 4 bases, with 11 bases sitting between them. Germline assignment: CDR1 SNHLY and CDR2 FYNNEI. CDR3 region: CASVTGYNEKLFF. The CDR3 DNA follows: TGTGCCAGCGTTACAGGTTATAATGAAAAACTGTTTTTT.

The chain uses TRBV6-5 and TRBJ2-7, with 8 bases identical to TRBD1. Germline trimming cut 5 bases from V and 6 bases from J; bases unmatched to any gene: 6. Germline CDR1 MNHEY, CDR2 SVGAGI. This CDR3 contains 13 residues. CDR3 region: CASSVPGTGEQYF. Written as DNA, the CDR3 is TGTGCCAGCAGTGTACCCGGGACAGGCGAGCAGTACTTC.

This clone was detected a few times. This rearrangement joins TRBV19 to TRBJ2-5, with 12 bases matching TRBD2. The CDR3 covers 15 residues. Germline CDR1 and CDR2: LNHDA and SQIVND (reference sequence). V shed 5 bases and J 4 bases; nucleotides not matched to a gene: 5. The CDR3 DNA is TGTGCCAGTAGTGTTCTAGCGGGGGGGGTAGAGACCCAGTACTTC. Amino acids: CASSVLAGGVETQYF.

V and J are TRBV11-2 and TRBJ1-2; the match to TRBD1 covers 10 bases. The germline V gene encodes CDR1 SGHAT and CDR2 FQNNGV. This CDR3 is 14 amino acids long. The J segment lost 2 bases and the V segment lost 5 bases, leaving 2 bases of the junction unmatched. The CDR3 DNA is TGTGCCAGCAGCCTGGGACAGGGGAACTATGGCTACACCTTC. Amino acids: CASSLGQGNYGYTF.

The J gene is TRBJ2-5, the V gene TRBV9; 7 nucleotides agree with TRBD1. J gave up 5 bases and V 4 bases, and 11 bases lay outside the gene matches. Germline-derived CDR1 and CDR2 are SGDLS and YYNGEE. The CDR3 length is 15 residues. For the CDR3, the DNA is TGTGCCAGCAGCCCAACGACAGGGCCAGGGGAGACCCAGTACTTC. Its protein product is CASSPTTGPGETQYF.

The chain is built from TRBV11-2 and TRBJ1-2; no clear D gene. The CDR3 length is 14 residues. Germline-derived CDR1 and CDR2 are SGHAT and FQNNGV. Trimming left V 5 bases short and J 3 bases short, with 13 bases between. CDR3 sequence reads: CASSLGSVDYGYTF. CDR3 in DNA: TGTGCCAGCAGCCTAGGATCGGTGGACTATGGCTACACCTTC.